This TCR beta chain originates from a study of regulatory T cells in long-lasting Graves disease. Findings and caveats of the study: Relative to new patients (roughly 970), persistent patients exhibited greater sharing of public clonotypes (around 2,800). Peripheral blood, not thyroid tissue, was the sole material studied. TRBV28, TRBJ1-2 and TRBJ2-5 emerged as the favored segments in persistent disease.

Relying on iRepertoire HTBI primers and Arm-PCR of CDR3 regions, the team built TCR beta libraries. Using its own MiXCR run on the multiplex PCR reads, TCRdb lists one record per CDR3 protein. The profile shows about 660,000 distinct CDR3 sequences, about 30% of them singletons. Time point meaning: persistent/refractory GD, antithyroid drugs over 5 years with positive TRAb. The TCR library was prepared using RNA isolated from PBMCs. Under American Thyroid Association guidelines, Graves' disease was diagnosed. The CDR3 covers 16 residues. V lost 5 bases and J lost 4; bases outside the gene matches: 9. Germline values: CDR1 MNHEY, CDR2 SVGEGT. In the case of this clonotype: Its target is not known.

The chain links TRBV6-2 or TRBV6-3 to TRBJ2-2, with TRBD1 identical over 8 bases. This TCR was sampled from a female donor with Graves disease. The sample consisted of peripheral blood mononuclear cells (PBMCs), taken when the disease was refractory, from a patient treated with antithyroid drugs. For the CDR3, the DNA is TGTGCCAGCAGTAACTACGGGACAGGTCGCACCGGGGAGCTGTTTTTT. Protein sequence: CASSNYGTGRTGELFF.